This TCR beta chain was sequenced during a study of tissue T cells after allogeneic stem cell transplantation. This clone has more than one count but fewer than ten. Antigen specificity is unknown. CDR3 sequences, V/J genes, frequencies and template counts came from survey-depth TCRbeta sequencing. Measured with immunoSEQ multiplex PCR; TCRdb has only the in-frame clones, and not every one. The sample contains several thousand clones, about 64% of which appear only once. CDR1 and CDR2 from the germline V gene are ENHRY and SYGVKD. Trimming took 2 bases from V and 2 from J, leaving 13 bases between them. This CDR3 has 15 residues. Study-wide findings and caveats: Shared clones across patients were few; motif clustering revealed tissue-specific shared signatures. Tissue-detected TCR repertoire was only partly captured by blood and spleen T cells. Limitations included a small, clinically heterogeneous cohort and limited sampling depth.

V is TRBV10-3 and J is TRBJ2-7, with D possibly being TRBD2 (5 bases). Sequencing used duodenum tissue, obtained at autopsy. The clonotype was recovered from a woman aged 18-55 years with breast cancer. Here the CDR3 reads CAISERQRVPYEQYF. DNA of the CDR3: TGTGCCATCAGTGAGAGGCAGAGGGTCCCCTACGAGCAGTACTTC.